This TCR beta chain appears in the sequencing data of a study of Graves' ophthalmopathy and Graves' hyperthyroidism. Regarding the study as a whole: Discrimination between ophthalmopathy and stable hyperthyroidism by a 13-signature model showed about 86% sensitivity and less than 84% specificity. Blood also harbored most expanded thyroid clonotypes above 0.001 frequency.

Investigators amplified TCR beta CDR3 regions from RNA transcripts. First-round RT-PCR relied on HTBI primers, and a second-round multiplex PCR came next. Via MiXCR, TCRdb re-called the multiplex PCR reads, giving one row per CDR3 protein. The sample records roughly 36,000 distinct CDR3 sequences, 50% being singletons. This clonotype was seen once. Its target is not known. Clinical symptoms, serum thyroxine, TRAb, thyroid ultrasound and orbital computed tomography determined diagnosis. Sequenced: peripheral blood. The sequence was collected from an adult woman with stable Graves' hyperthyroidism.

In DNA, the CDR3 is TGCGCCAGCAGCCCTAGCGGGAAGGACACCGGGGAGCTGTTTTTT. This translates into CASSPSGKDTGELFF. The chain employs TRBV5-1 and TRBJ2-2; 9 bases align to TRBD2. There are 15 residues in the CDR3. With V trimmed by 4 bases and J by 3 bases, 4 bases remained unmatched. Germline assignment: CDR1 SGHRS and CDR2 YFSETQ.